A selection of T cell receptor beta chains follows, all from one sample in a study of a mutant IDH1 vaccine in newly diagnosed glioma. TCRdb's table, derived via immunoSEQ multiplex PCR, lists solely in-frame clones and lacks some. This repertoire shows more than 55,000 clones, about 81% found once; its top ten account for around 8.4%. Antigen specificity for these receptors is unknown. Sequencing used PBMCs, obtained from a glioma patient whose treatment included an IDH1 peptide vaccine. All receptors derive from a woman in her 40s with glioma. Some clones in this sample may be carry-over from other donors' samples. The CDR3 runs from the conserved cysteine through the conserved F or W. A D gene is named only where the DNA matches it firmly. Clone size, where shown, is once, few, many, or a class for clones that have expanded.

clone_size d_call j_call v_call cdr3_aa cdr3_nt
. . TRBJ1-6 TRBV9 CASSVGEDSLNSPLHF TGTGCCAGCAGCGTAGGGGAGGACAGTTTAAATTCACCCCTCCACTTT
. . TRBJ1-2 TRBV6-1 CASSEEWGGGYGYTF TGTGCCAGCAGTGAAGAATGGGGCGGCGGCTATGGCTACACCTTC
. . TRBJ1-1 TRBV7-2 CASRRRGFDTEAFF TGTGCCAGCCGCCGCAGGGGTTTTGACACTGAAGCTTTCTTT
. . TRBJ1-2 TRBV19 CASSARGGTVNYGYTF TGTGCCAGTAGTGCCCGGGGCGGGACGGTAAACTATGGCTACACCTTC
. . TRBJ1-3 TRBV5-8 CASSLVSGNTIYF TGTGCCAGCAGCTTAGTCTCGGGAAACACCATATATTTT
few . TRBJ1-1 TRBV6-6 CASSYMTDTEAFF TGTGCCAGCAGTTACATGACCGACACTGAAGCTTTCTTT
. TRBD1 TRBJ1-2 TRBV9 CASSVAGGQVNYGYTF TGTGCCAGCAGCGTAGCGGGGGGACAGGTGAACTATGGCTACACCTTC
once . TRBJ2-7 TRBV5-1 CASSRTRTYEQYF TGCGCCAGCAGCAGGACACGAACCTACGAGCAGTACTTC
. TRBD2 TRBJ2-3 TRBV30 CAWSVPRWERGGVRTDTQYF TGTGCCTGGAGTGTACCCCGCTGGGAGCGGGGGGGAGTGCGCACAGATACGCAGTATTTT
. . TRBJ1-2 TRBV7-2 CASSLRSDYGYTF TGTGCCAGCAGCTTAAGATCGGACTATGGCTACACCTTC
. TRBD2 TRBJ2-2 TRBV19 CASSISGGRAGELFF TGTGCCAGTAGTATATCGGGGGGGCGGGCCGGGGAGCTGTTTTTT
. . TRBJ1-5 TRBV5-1 CASSLSGFDQPQHF TGCGCCAGCAGCTTGAGTGGTTTCGATCAGCCCCAGCATTTT
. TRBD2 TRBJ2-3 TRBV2 CASNGASGESDTQYF TGTGCCAGCAACGGGGCTAGCGGGGAATCAGATACGCAGTATTTT
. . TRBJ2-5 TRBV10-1 CASSPRLQETQYF TGCGCCAGCAGTCCTAGATTGCAAGAGACCCAGTACTTC
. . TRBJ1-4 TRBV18 CASSSPGLRGGLFF TGTGCCAGCTCGTCGCCGGGACTAAGGGGAGGGCTGTTTTTT
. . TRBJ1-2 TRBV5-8 CASSYRGGNGYTF TGTGCCAGCAGTTACCGAGGGGGGAATGGCTACACCTTC
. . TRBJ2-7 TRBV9 CASSVEDPSYEQYF TGTGCCAGCAGCGTAGAAGATCCTTCCTACGAGCAGTACTTC
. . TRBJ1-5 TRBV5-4 CASSLGGSNQPQHF TGTGCCAGCAGCTTGGGGGGGAGCAATCAGCCCCAGCATTTT
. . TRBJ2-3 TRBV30 CAGTEDPSTDTQYF TGTGCCGGAACAGAGGACCCCAGCACAGATACGCAGTATTTT
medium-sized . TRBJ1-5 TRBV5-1 CASSLEGDRPQHF TGCGCCAGCAGCTTGGAGGGGGATCGGCCCCAGCATTTT
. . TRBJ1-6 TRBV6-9 CASSYFRAESPLHF TGTGCCAGCAGTTACTTCCGAGCAGAATCACCCCTCCACTTT
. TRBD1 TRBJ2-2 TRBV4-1 CASSLGTANTGELFF TGCGCCAGCAGCCTCGGGACAGCGAACACCGGGGAGCTGTTTTTT
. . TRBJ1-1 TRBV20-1 CSARDYTEAFF TGCAGTGCTAGAGATTACACTGAAGCTTTCTTT
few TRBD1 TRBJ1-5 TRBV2 CASWTGRNQPQHF TGTGCCAGCTGGACAGGGCGGAATCAGCCCCAGCATTTT
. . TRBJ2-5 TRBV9 CASLGYSSETQYF TGTGCCAGCCTAGGTTACAGCTCAGAGACCCAGTACTTC